The rows below give T cell receptor beta chains drawn from one sample of a study of blood T cell repertoires in COVID-19. The repertoire was sequenced with immunoSEQ multiplex PCR; TCRdb's copy has only in-frame clones and lacks some. The sample comprises about 330,000 clones, 70% to 90% of which are singletons, and 5.3% rests with the top ten. Material: PBMCs or T cells enriched from blood (not recorded which). These receptors all stem from a woman aged 25 to 39 who had recovered from COVID-19. Both conserved end residues are part of each CDR3. A D gene is named only where the DNA matches it firmly. Size tells how often a clone was seen (once, few, many) or the class of an expanded clone, and some rows leave it out.

abundance: -; v_gene: TRBV5-8; j_gene: TRBJ1-1; d_gene: -; CDR3nt: TGTGCCAGCAGCCCCGGGGGGAACACTGAAGCTTTCTTT; CDR3aa: CASSPGGNTEAFF
abundance: -; v_gene: TRBV11-2; j_gene: TRBJ1-3; d_gene: -; CDR3nt: TGTGCCAGCAGCCCCCTGTTTGCGTCTGGAAACACCATATATTTT; CDR3aa: CASSPLFASGNTIYF
abundance: -; v_gene: TRBV10-3; j_gene: TRBJ1-4; d_gene: -; CDR3nt: TGTGCCATCAGTGAGGCGGGGAATAATGAAAAACTGTTTTTT; CDR3aa: CAISEAGNNEKLFF
abundance: -; v_gene: TRBV6-5; j_gene: TRBJ1-1; d_gene: TRBD1; CDR3nt: TGTGCCAGCAGTTACTCGAACAGGGGAAGGACTGAAGCTTTCTTT; CDR3aa: CASSYSNRGRTEAFF
abundance: -; v_gene: TRBV12-5; j_gene: TRBJ1-5; d_gene: -; CDR3nt: TGTGCTAGTGGGATCGACAGCTACAATCAGCCCCAGCATTTT; CDR3aa: CASGIDSYNQPQHF
abundance: -; v_gene: TRBV7-8; j_gene: TRBJ1-4; d_gene: TRBD1; CDR3nt: TGTGCCAGCAGCGGACAGGGGGGTGGGAATGAAAAACTGTTTTTT; CDR3aa: CASSGQGGGNEKLFF
abundance: once; v_gene: TRBV6-5; j_gene: TRBJ1-1; d_gene: -; CDR3nt: TGTGCCAGCAGTACCAGGCTTATGAACACTGAAGCTTTCTTT; CDR3aa: CASSTRLMNTEAFF
abundance: -; v_gene: TRBV19; j_gene: TRBJ2-1; d_gene: -; CDR3nt: TGTGCCAGTAGTAACAGACGAAGCTCCTACAATGAGCAGTTCTTC; CDR3aa: CASSNRRSSYNEQFF
abundance: -; v_gene: TRBV18; j_gene: TRBJ1-5; d_gene: -; CDR3nt: TGTGCCAGCTCACCAGAGGTGGCAGCCAGAACGTGGCCCCAGCATTTT; CDR3aa: CASSPEVAARTWPQHF
abundance: -; v_gene: TRBV5-1; j_gene: TRBJ2-5; d_gene: TRBD1; CDR3nt: TGCGCCAGCAGCTTGACAGGGGGCGCGGACCAAGAGACCCAGTACTTC; CDR3aa: CASSLTGGADQETQYF
abundance: -; v_gene: TRBV15; j_gene: TRBJ2-2; d_gene: -; CDR3nt: TGTGCCACCAGCAGGAGGGGGGGCCTTTACGGGGAGCTGTTTTTT; CDR3aa: CATSRRGGLYGELFF
abundance: -; v_gene: TRBV12-3/TRBV12-4; j_gene: TRBJ1-2; d_gene: -; CDR3nt: TGTGCCAGCAGTTATGGAAGAGGCTATGGCTACACCTTC; CDR3aa: CASSYGRGYGYTF
abundance: -; v_gene: TRBV28; j_gene: TRBJ1-1; d_gene: -; CDR3nt: TGTGCCAGCAGTTGGGGGGGCCTGGCGGCTGCTGAAGCTTTCTTT; CDR3aa: CASSWGGLAAAEAFF
abundance: -; v_gene: TRBV18; j_gene: TRBJ2-3; d_gene: -; CDR3nt: TGTGCCAGCTCAGCGACAGAAGGACACACAGATACGCAGTATTTT; CDR3aa: CASSATEGHTDTQYF
abundance: -; v_gene: TRBV5-4; j_gene: TRBJ1-1; d_gene: TRBD1; CDR3nt: TGTGCCAGCAGCTTGCCGGGACAGGGGCTCCTGAACACTGAAGCTTTCTTT; CDR3aa: CASSLPGQGLLNTEAFF
abundance: -; v_gene: TRBV29-1; j_gene: TRBJ2-7; d_gene: TRBD1; CDR3nt: TGCAGCGTAGGGACAGAGGCCTACGAGCAGTACTTC; CDR3aa: CSVGTEAYEQYF
abundance: -; v_gene: TRBV10-3; j_gene: TRBJ1-1; d_gene: -; CDR3nt: TGTGCCATCGGGGGGAGGGAGAACACTGAAGCTTTCTTT; CDR3aa: CAIGGRENTEAFF
abundance: few; v_gene: TRBV13; j_gene: TRBJ1-1; d_gene: -; CDR3nt: TGTGCCAGCAGCGCGGGCCTAATGAACACTGAAGCTTTCTTT; CDR3aa: CASSAGLMNTEAFF
abundance: -; v_gene: TRBV28; j_gene: TRBJ1-5; d_gene: -; CDR3nt: TGTGCCAGCAGCGAGATTGTTCACCTAGGTCAGCCCCAGCATTTT; CDR3aa: CASSEIVHLGQPQHF
abundance: once; v_gene: TRBV5-5; j_gene: TRBJ1-2; d_gene: TRBD1; CDR3nt: TGTGCCAGCAGCTGGGGGACAGGGTATGTCGGCTACACCTTC; CDR3aa: CASSWGTGYVGYTF
abundance: few; v_gene: TRBV12-2; j_gene: TRBJ1-5; d_gene: -; CDR3nt: TGTGCAAGTCGCATGACAGGGCGTACCTCCCATCAGCCCCAGCATTTT; CDR3aa: CASRMTGRTSHQPQHF
abundance: -; v_gene: TRBV25-1; j_gene: TRBJ1-4; d_gene: -; CDR3nt: TGTGCCAGCAGTGACCTCGCCGGGGGATACGAAAAACTGTTTTTT; CDR3aa: CASSDLAGGYEKLFF
abundance: -; v_gene: TRBV6-2/TRBV6-3; j_gene: TRBJ1-6; d_gene: -; CDR3nt: TGTGCCAGCAGCTTTCCCGGTTCACCCCTCCACTTT; CDR3aa: CASSFPGSPLHF
abundance: -; v_gene: TRBV6-2/TRBV6-3; j_gene: TRBJ1-5; d_gene: TRBD1; CDR3nt: TGTGCCAGCAGTTACTCAGAAGTTAGGGGGCGTGGCAATCAGCCCCAGCATTTT; CDR3aa: CASSYSEVRGRGNQPQHF
abundance: -; v_gene: TRBV12-5; j_gene: TRBJ1-1; d_gene: TRBD1; CDR3nt: TGTGCTAGTGGTTTGGTCCAGGGGGGCATGAACACTGAAGCTTTCTTT; CDR3aa: CASGLVQGGMNTEAFF
abundance: -; v_gene: TRBV6-6; j_gene: TRBJ1-3; d_gene: -; CDR3nt: TGTGCCAGCAGACGACGCCCCAGGGAGGAGGTTGGAAACACCATATATTTT; CDR3aa: CASRRRPREEVGNTIYF
abundance: -; v_gene: TRBV5-1; j_gene: TRBJ2-7; d_gene: TRBD1; CDR3nt: TGCGCCAGCAGCTACAACAGGGGTGGGTACGAGCAGTACTTC; CDR3aa: CASSYNRGGYEQYF
abundance: -; v_gene: TRBV5-1; j_gene: TRBJ2-5; d_gene: -; CDR3nt: TGCGCCAGCAGCTTGGCGGGTGGGGAGACCCAGTACTTC; CDR3aa: CASSLAGGETQYF
abundance: -; v_gene: TRBV19; j_gene: TRBJ1-1; d_gene: -; CDR3nt: TGTGCCAGTAGTCCAATGGGACAGAACACTGAAGCTTTCTTT; CDR3aa: CASSPMGQNTEAFF
abundance: once; v_gene: TRBV7-9; j_gene: TRBJ2-7; d_gene: -; CDR3nt: TGTGCCAGCAGCTTAGATTTGCGCTCCTACGAGCAGTACTTC; CDR3aa: CASSLDLRSYEQYF
abundance: -; v_gene: TRBV4-1; j_gene: TRBJ1-5; d_gene: -; CDR3nt: TGCGCCAGCAGCCAAGGAGCGGGGGCCCAGCCCCAGCATTTT; CDR3aa: CASSQGAGAQPQHF
abundance: once; v_gene: TRBV7-2; j_gene: TRBJ2-2; d_gene: -; CDR3nt: TGTGCCAGCAGCAAGGGGGTTAGAGGGACCGGGGAGCTGTTTTTT; CDR3aa: CASSKGVRGTGELFF
abundance: -; v_gene: TRBV11-2; j_gene: TRBJ2-4; d_gene: -; CDR3nt: TGTGCCAGCAGCTTATCCCTAACCGTGCATGATAAGTACTTC; CDR3aa: CASSLSLTVHDKYF
abundance: -; v_gene: TRBV24-1; j_gene: TRBJ2-5; d_gene: -; CDR3nt: TGTGCCACCAGTGATCCCTTGGGGCCCCAAGAGACCCAGTACTTC; CDR3aa: CATSDPLGPQETQYF
abundance: -; v_gene: TRBV2; j_gene: TRBJ2-3; d_gene: TRBD1; CDR3nt: TGTGCCAGCAGCCCGACAGGGGACGGGACAGATACGCAGTATTTT; CDR3aa: CASSPTGDGTDTQYF
abundance: -; v_gene: TRBV6-1; j_gene: TRBJ2-3; d_gene: TRBD2; CDR3nt: TGTGCCAGCAGTGAAAAGGGACTAGCGTCGTACACAGATACGCAGTATTTT; CDR3aa: CASSEKGLASYTDTQYF